Each of the 11 T cell receptor beta chains below was sequenced from the same sample in a study of blood T cell repertoires in COVID-19. Measured with immunoSEQ multiplex PCR; TCRdb has only the in-frame clones, and not every one. Of some 190,000 clones in the sample, 85% to 90% are singletons; the top ten hold 4% to 5.5%. Sequencing used peripheral blood. These receptors were obtained from a human donor in a cohort sampled during active COVID-19.

The V call is TRBV19, the J call TRBJ1-4, with 9 bases that match TRBD1. The V and J ends lost 7 bases and 3 bases, in that order; junction bases with no gene match: 6. The CDR3 sequence is 15 residues long. Per germline, CDR1 LNHDA and CDR2 SQIVND (reference sequence). This CDR3 reads CASTDRGQANEKLFF. CDR3 sequence (DNA): TGTGCCAGTACGGACAGGGGACAGGCTAATGAAAAACTGTTTTTT.

V and J are TRBV6-2 or TRBV6-3 and TRBJ1-1; a weak D match, TRBD1 (6 bases). CDR3 length: 14 residues. V was shortened by 4 bases and J by 5 bases, with 14 bases between the two germline ends. CDR1 and CDR2 from the germline V gene are MNHEY and SVGEGT. As DNA, the CDR3 is TGTGCCAGCAGTTTTCACAGGGTCGGTACTGAAGCTTTCTTT. Encoded protein: CASSFHRVGTEAFF.

The chain is built from TRBV27 and TRBJ2-7, with no clear D. The germline V gene encodes CDR1 MNHEY and CDR2 SMNVEV (reference sequence). The CDR3 covers 15 residues. V was shortened by 0 bases and J by 3 bases, with 12 bases between the two germline ends. CDR3 DNA: TGTGCCAGCAGTTTATCGCGCGGCGAATTCTACGAGCAGTACTTC. The encoded protein is CASSLSRGEFYEQYF.

This rearrangement joins TRBV5-4 to TRBJ1-6, with D perhaps TRBD1 (5 bases). This CDR3 is 13 amino acids long. Germline lookup yields CDR1 SGHNT and CDR2 YYREEE (reference sequence). V lost 0 bases to trimming and J lost 15 bases, with 13 bases between them. CDR3 residues: CASSLDGGVNLHF. The DNA of the CDR3 is TGTGCCAGCAGCTTGGATGGGGGGGTGAACCTCCACTTT.

The rearrangement links TRBV5-1 to TRBJ2-7; 7 nucleotides align to TRBD2. V shed 0 bases and J 1 base; nucleotides not matched to a gene: 1. The CDR3 has 14 residues. From germline, CDR1 is SGHRS and CDR2 YFSETQ. CDR3 sequence: CASSLGLASYEQYF. CDR3 DNA: TGCGCCAGCAGCTTGGGACTAGCTTCCTACGAGCAGTACTTC. Variable domain in full (rest from reference TRBV5-1 and TRBJ2-7): KAGVTQTPRYLIKTRGQQVTLSCSPISGHRSVSWYQQTPGQGLQFLFEYFSETQRNKGNFPGRFSGRQFSNSRSEMNVSTLELGDSALYLCASSLGLASYEQYFGPGTRLTVT.

This clone was found once. The chain couples TRBV2 to TRBJ2-1, with TRBD2 identical over 13 bases. J lost 5 bases, V lost 8 bases, and 3 bases had no gene match. CDR1 is SNHLY, CDR2 FYNNEI, per germline. The CDR3 extends over 14 amino acids. The CDR3 sequence is CASGLAGVNNEQFF. CDR3 sequence (DNA): TGTGCCAGCGGACTAGCGGGAGTGAACAATGAGCAGTTCTTC.

The chain couples TRBV19 to TRBJ2-7, with 8 bases that match TRBD1. Per germline, CDR1 LNHDA and CDR2 SQIVND (reference sequence). The junction had 11 bases not matched to a gene; V was cut back by 0 bases and J by 4 bases. This CDR3 region has 17 residues. This CDR3 reads CASSIEGTRQGSYEQYF. In nucleotides, the CDR3 is TGTGCCAGTAGTATAGAAGGTACGAGACAGGGGTCATACGAGCAGTACTTC.

The chain recombines TRBV6-5 with TRBJ2-2, with D maybe TRBD1 (6 bases). Germline V gene data show CDR1 as MNHEY and CDR2 as SVGAGI. V lost 8 bases, J lost 1 base, and 8 bases lay in between. This CDR3 is built from 13 residues. The CDR3 sequence is CASGTWNTGELFF. The DNA for the CDR3 is TGTGCCAGCGGGACATGGAACACCGGGGAGCTGTTTTTT.

The chain links TRBV2 to TRBJ2-4; no reliable D call. CDR1 and CDR2 from the germline V gene are SNHLY and FYNNEI. Trimming stripped 4 bases from V and 0 bases from J, with 10 bases between. The CDR3 consists of 15 residues. CDR3 DNA sequence: TGTGCCAGCAGTGCTGACTCACTAGCCAAAAACATTCAGTACTTC. Translated: CASSADSLAKNIQYF.

The CDR3 region is CAISEPGQGLGKLFF. The CDR3 DNA reads as TGTGCCATCAGTGAGCCGGGACAGGGGTTAGGAAAACTGTTTTTT. The rearrangement links TRBV10-3 to TRBJ1-4, with 10 bases that match TRBD1. Germline V gene data show CDR1 as ENHRY and CDR2 as SYGVKD. The CDR3 sequence is 15 residues long. With V trimmed by 2 bases and J by 10 bases, 7 bases remained unmatched.

The V call is TRBV20-1, the J call TRBJ2-7; D unclear. The CDR3 is 11 residues long. V was trimmed by 6 bases and J by 1 base, leaving 7 bases between them. CDR1 and CDR2 (germline): DFQATT, SNEGSKA (reference sequence). DNA for the CDR3: TGCAGTGCCCCCAGGTCCTACGAGCAGTACTTC. As protein: CSAPRSYEQYF.